This entry concerns a single TCR beta chain. This specimen comes from a study of shared clonotypes between healthy human individuals. Positively selected for CCR7, the CD45RO-negative cells used as naive CD8 cells excluded terminally differentiated effector memory CD45RA+ cells. The authors ran the assay at deep level. Evenly divided among several immunoSEQ plates was the genomic DNA of each subset. Sorted-subset replicate PCR reactions were performed with around 200 ng DNA, corresponding to about 32,000 T cell genomes. The method was immunoSEQ multiplex PCR; TCRdb's version includes in-frame clones alone and lacks a portion of them. In the table there are under 2,000,000 clones, approximately 95% of which are singletons. The receptor comes from a man aged 18-30 years in good health. The sequenced material came from naive CD8+ T cells sorted from blood.

The DNA of the CDR3 is TGCGCCAGCAGTGAAGGGACAGTATGGAATGAGCAGTTCTTC. Protein: CASSEGTVWNEQFF. The genes are TRBV10-1 and TRBJ2-1, with 7 positions matching TRBD1. Per the germline V gene, CDR1 is WNHNN and CDR2 is SYGVQD (reference sequence). CDR3 size: 14 residues. J gave up 7 bases and V 3 bases, and 6 bases lay outside the gene matches.